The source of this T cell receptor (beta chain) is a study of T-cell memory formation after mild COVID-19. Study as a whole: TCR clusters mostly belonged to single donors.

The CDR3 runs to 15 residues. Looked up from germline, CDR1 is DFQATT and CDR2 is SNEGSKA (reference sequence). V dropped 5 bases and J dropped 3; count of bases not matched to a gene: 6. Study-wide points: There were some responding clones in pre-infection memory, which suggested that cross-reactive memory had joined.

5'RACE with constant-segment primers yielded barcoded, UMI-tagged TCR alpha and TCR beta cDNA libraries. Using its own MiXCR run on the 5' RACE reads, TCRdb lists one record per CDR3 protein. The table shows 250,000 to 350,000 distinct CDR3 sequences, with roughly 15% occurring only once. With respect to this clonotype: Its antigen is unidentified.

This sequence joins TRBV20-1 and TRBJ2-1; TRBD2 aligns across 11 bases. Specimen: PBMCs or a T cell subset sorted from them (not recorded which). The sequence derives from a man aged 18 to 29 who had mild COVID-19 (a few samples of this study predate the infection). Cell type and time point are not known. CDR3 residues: CSAPHLAGGYNEQFF. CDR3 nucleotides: TGCAGTGCTCCTCACCTAGCGGGGGGCTACAATGAGCAGTTCTTC.